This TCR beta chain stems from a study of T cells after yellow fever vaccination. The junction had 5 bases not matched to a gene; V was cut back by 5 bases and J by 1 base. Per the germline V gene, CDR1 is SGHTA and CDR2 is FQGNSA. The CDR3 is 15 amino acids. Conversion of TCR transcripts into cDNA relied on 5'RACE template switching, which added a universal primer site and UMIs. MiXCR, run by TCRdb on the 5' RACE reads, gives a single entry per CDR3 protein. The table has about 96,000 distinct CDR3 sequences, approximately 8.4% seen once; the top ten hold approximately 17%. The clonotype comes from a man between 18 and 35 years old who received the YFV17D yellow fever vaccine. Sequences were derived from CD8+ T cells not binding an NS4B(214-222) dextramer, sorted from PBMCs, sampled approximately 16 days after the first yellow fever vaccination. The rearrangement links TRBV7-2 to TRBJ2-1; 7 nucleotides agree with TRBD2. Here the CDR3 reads CTSSPPAGSYNEQFF. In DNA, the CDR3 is TGTACCAGCAGCCCCCCAGCGGGGTCCTACAATGAGCAGTTCTTC.